A selection of T cell receptor beta chains follows, all from one sample in a study of T cells after posttransplantation cyclophosphamide. Here immunoSEQ multiplex PCR was the method, and the copy in TCRdb shows in-frame clones only, minus some. The data contain roughly 20,000 clones, approximately 98% of them singletons. The sequenced sample was naive CD4+ T cells sorted from PBMCs. These receptors were collected from a man aged 40-49 years in good health, CMV-negative, and a related stem cell transplant donor. Both conserved end residues are part of each CDR3. D genes are given only for firm matches. Clone size is shown for a subset of rows, as once, few, many or a class of expanded clone.

j_gene,abundance,v_gene,d_gene,CDR3nt,CDR3aa
TRBJ1-1,NA,TRBV5-5,NA,TGTGCCAGCAGCTGGGAGATGGGAACTGAAGCTTTCTTT,CASSWEMGTEAFF
TRBJ2-7,NA,TRBV5-1,TRBD2,TGCGCCAGCAGCAACGGCGGGGGCGAGCAGTACTTC,CASSNGGGEQYF
TRBJ1-5,NA,TRBV18,TRBD1,TGTGCCACCGGACAGGGCAATAGCAATCAGCCCCAGCATTTT,CATGQGNSNQPQHF
TRBJ2-7,few,TRBV19,NA,TGTGCCAGTAGTATAGATCAAACGGGACTGTCCTACGAGCAGTACTTC,CASSIDQTGLSYEQYF
TRBJ2-7,NA,TRBV19,NA,TGTGCCAGTAATAACAGAGTGCATCCCTACGAGCAGTACTTC,CASNNRVHPYEQYF
TRBJ2-3,NA,TRBV19,NA,TGTGCCAGTAGGAGGGGGGGGGCCGACCCCCTCCCTACAGATACGCAGTATTTT,CASRRGGADPLPTDTQYF
TRBJ1-2,NA,TRBV30,NA,TGTGCCTGGAGTACCAGGGGCACTGTGGGCTACACCTTC,CAWSTRGTVGYTF
TRBJ1-2,NA,TRBV19,TRBD1,TGTGCCAGTAGTGGGACAGATTATGGCTACACCTTC,CASSGTDYGYTF
TRBJ2-2,NA,TRBV28,TRBD2,TGTGCCAGCAGTTCCGGGACTAGCGGAACCGGGGAGCTGTTTTTT,CASSSGTSGTGELFF
TRBJ2-1,NA,TRBV19,TRBD2,TGTGCCAGTAAGCCGACTAGCGGGGCTATCTACAATGAGCAGTTCTTC,CASKPTSGAIYNEQFF
TRBJ1-1,NA,TRBV14,NA,TGTGCCAGCACCCAAGGACAGACAACTGAAGCTTTCTTT,CASTQGQTTEAFF
TRBJ1-2,NA,TRBV6-4,NA,TGTGCCAGCAGTGACTCGAATATCCGGGGAATGGGCTACACCTTC,CASSDSNIRGMGYTF
TRBJ2-7,NA,TRBV5-6,TRBD2,TGTGCCAGCAGCTCAACTAGCGGGAGCAACGAGCAGTACTTC,CASSSTSGSNEQYF
TRBJ2-7,NA,TRBV19,TRBD2,TGTGCCAGTAGTATATATCCCCCCCCCAGGGGACTAGCGGGAGGAGTAGGCTACGAGCAGTACTTC,CASSIYPPPRGLAGGVGYEQYF
TRBJ1-5,once,TRBV27,TRBD1,TGTGCCAGCAGTGTCCAGGGGGCTGGGCAGCCCCAGCATTTT,CASSVQGAGQPQHF
TRBJ2-3,NA,TRBV9,NA,TGTGCCAGCAGCGTAGGAGGACAGAAACTAGGTACGCAGTATTTT,CASSVGGQKLGTQYF
TRBJ2-1,NA,TRBV27,NA,TGTGCCAGCAGTTTATTGGGCGACAATGAGCAGTTCTTC,CASSLLGDNEQFF
TRBJ2-6,NA,TRBV5-1,NA,TGCGCCAGCAGCTTGGAAGGGGGTGCGGGGGCCAACGTCCTGACTTTC,CASSLEGGAGANVLTF
TRBJ2-5,once,TRBV7-2,NA,TGTGCCAGCAGCTTAGTCGCCTACGGCGCGGGGGAGACCCAGTACTTC,CASSLVAYGAGETQYF
TRBJ2-7,NA,TRBV29-1,TRBD1,TGCAGCGCCGAACGGCCACAGGGGGCTTCCTACGAGCAGTACTTC,CSAERPQGASYEQYF
TRBJ1-2,NA,TRBV7-9,NA,TGTGCCAGCAGCTTAGGAGGGTTTGGCTACACCTTC,CASSLGGFGYTF
TRBJ2-2,once,TRBV7-2,TRBD1,TGTGCCAGCAGCTTAGCCGCGGACAGGGGTTCCGGGGAGCTGTTTTTT,CASSLAADRGSGELFF
TRBJ1-1,NA,TRBV11-3,NA,TGTGCCAGCAGTCGTGCAGGGGACACTGAAGCTTTCTTT,CASSRAGDTEAFF
TRBJ1-5,NA,TRBV2,NA,TGTGCCAGCGGACAGAGCAATCAGCCCCAGCATTTT,CASGQSNQPQHF